Each of the 14 T cell receptor beta chains below was sequenced from the same sample in a study of Graves' ophthalmopathy and Graves' hyperthyroidism. Beta-chain TCR CDR3 regions were amplified from RNA transcripts. The first-round RT-PCR employed HTBI primers together with the Qiagen OneStep RT-PCR kit. A multiplex PCR was then performed as the second round. One entry per CDR3 protein, called by TCRdb with MiXCR from the multiplex PCR reads. Of about 220,000 distinct CDR3 sequences listed, 20% to 25% are singletons. Sequencing was done on a sample of peripheral blood. Source of these receptors: a woman aged 50 to 65 with Graves' ophthalmopathy.

In regard to this clonotype: At one of its ends the junction is not consistent with the germline gene, which may arise from a read error. The V gene is TRBV6-1, the J gene TRBJ1-6; D unclear. Per germline, CDR1 MNHNS and CDR2 SASEGT. This CDR3 has 13 amino acids. The CDR3 here is CASTDFYDSPLHF. The DNA for the CDR3 is TGTGCCAGCACCGATTTCTATGATTCACCCCTCCACTTT.

This clonotype occurred many times. This chain connects TRBV19 to TRBJ1-2; D perhaps matches TRBD1 (5 bases). V gave up 7 bases and J gave up 5 bases, with 23 bases separating them. The CDR3 length is 16 residues. CDR1 and CDR2 (germline): LNHDA, SQIVND (reference sequence). CDR3 loop: CASTIGDWGGWYGYTF. In DNA, the CDR3 is TGTGCCAGTACCATCGGGGACTGGGGCGGGTGGTATGGCTACACCTTC.

The chain couples TRBV12-3 or TRBV12-4 to TRBJ2-7, with a weak D call TRBD2 (5 bases). This CDR3 is built from 13 residues. V lost 2 bases to trimming and J lost 7 bases, with 12 bases between them. CDR3 coding DNA: TGTGCCAGCAGTTTAATCGGGGAAGTGGAGCAGTACTTC. Translating gives CASSLIGEVEQYF.

The CDR3 DNA sequence: TGTGCCAGCAGCGTAGGGGAGGCGGGAAGGTTTGCGGACACCGGGGAGCTGTTTTTT. This encodes CASSVGEAGRFADTGELFF. The rearrangement uses TRBV9 and TRBJ2-2; possible D gene TRBD2, 6 bases. Germline lookup yields CDR1 SGDLS and CDR2 YYNGEE. This CDR3 is 19 amino acids long. V was shortened by 0 bases and J by 3 bases, with 21 bases between the two germline ends. Combining the CDR3 with reference TRBV9 and TRBJ2-2 gives the whole variable domain DSGVTQTPKHLITATGQRVTLRCSPRSGDLSVYWYQQSLDQGLQFLIQYYNGEERAKGNILERFSAQQFPDLHSELNLSSLELGDSALYFCASSVGEAGRFADTGELFFGEGSRLTVL.

In this sample, this clonotype turned up many times. This chain links TRBV11-2 with TRBJ2-7, with no clear D. V shed 4 bases and J shed 10 bases, with 23 bases lying between them. This CDR3 comprises 15 residues. CDR1 and CDR2 from the germline V gene are SGHAT and FQNNGV. CDR3 loop: CASSSGSGQYEQQYF. CDR3 in DNA: TGTGCCAGCAGCTCTGGAAGTGGCCAGTACGAGCAACAGTACTTC.

This clonotype occurred many times. V usage is TRBV6-1 and J usage is TRBJ2-7; D tentatively reads TRBD1 or TRBD2 (5 bases each). Germline CDR1 is MNHNS and CDR2 is SASEGT. Between the trimmed V and J ends, which lost 10 bases and 2 bases, there was a span of 12 bases. The CDR3 has 12 residues. CDR3 nucleotide sequence: TGTGCCACCAGGGACGCAACCTACGAGCAGTACTTC. Its protein product is CATRDATYEQYF.

CDR3 sequence (DNA): TGTGCCAGCAGTCTTTCAGAAGGTTCGCGACAGCCCCAGCATTTT. It is translated as CASSLSEGSRQPQHF. This chain joins TRBV14 and TRBJ1-5, with D unclear. Trimming removed 6 bases at V and 7 bases at J, with 19 bases between. The CDR3 covers 15 residues. Germline V gene sequence: CDR1 SGHDN, CDR2 FVKESK.

This clonotype was recorded many times. V and J are TRBV10-3 and TRBJ1-5; a possible D gene is TRBD1 (5 bases). Germline CDR1 and CDR2: ENHRY and SYGVKD. Trimming removed 3 bases from V and 7 bases from J, with 28 bases in between. The CDR3 runs to 19 residues. The DNA of the CDR3 is TGTGCCATCAGTGACACGAAAGGGGAGTTTCGGGGAAGAGGCCAGCCCCAGCATTTT. Protein sequence: CAISDTKGEFRGRGQPQHF.

Many counts were recorded for this clonotype. The chain uses TRBV12-3 or TRBV12-4 and TRBJ1-5; D gene ambiguous. The CDR3 is made up of 13 amino acids. Trimming left V 1 base short and J 9 bases short, with 10 bases between. In DNA, the CDR3 is TGTGCCAGCAGTTTAGGGGTTGACGGGCCCCAGCATTTT. This gives the protein CASSLGVDGPQHF.

The sample holds many counts of this clonotype. The V call is TRBV6-5, the J call TRBJ2-7; 8 bases agree with TRBD1. The V segment lost 7 bases and the J segment 7 bases; nucleotides outside the gene matches: 15. Germline loops: CDR1 MNHEY, CDR2 SVGAGI. CDR3 length equals 15 residues. The CDR3 sequence is CASKQDRGPMKEQYF. For the CDR3, the DNA is TGTGCCAGCAAGCAAGACAGGGGTCCTATGAAAGAGCAGTACTTC.

Many counts were recorded for this clonotype. The chain couples TRBV15 to TRBJ1-5; D not certain. V was cut by 2 bases and J by 5 bases, with 7 bases left in between. The CDR3 is 13 amino acids. The germline gives CDR1 LNHNV, CDR2 YYDKDF (reference sequence). Here the CDR3 DNA reads TGTGCCACCAGCAGACTGAAGGATCAGCCCCAGCATTTT. This translates into CATSRLKDQPQHF.

This clonotype occurred many times. The rearrangement uses TRBV12-3 or TRBV12-4 and TRBJ1-5, with 9 bases matching TRBD1. V was clipped by 2 bases and J by 4 bases; unmatched bases: 6. The CDR3 spans 16 residues. CDR3 protein: CASSLHGTGLNQPQHF. The CDR3 coding sequence is TGTGCCAGCAGTTTACACGGGACAGGGTTGAATCAGCCCCAGCATTTT.

With respect to this clonotype: At one end, the junction sequence differs from germline, possibly due to a read error. The rearrangement joins TRBV27 to TRBJ2-7; D gene unclear. Germline V CDR1 and CDR2: MNHEY, SMNVEV (reference sequence). The CDR3 has 13 residues. The DNA of the CDR3 is TGTGCCAGCAGTTCATGGGCAAGGTACGAGCAGTCCTTC. It translates to CASSSWARYEQSF.

This clonotype was observed many times. The V and J genes are TRBV24-1 and TRBJ2-7, with D unclear. Trimming left V 2 bases short and J 7 bases short, with 14 bases between. CDR3 length equals 14 residues. Germline V lookup: CDR1 KGHDR, CDR2 SFDVKD. The chain's CDR3 is CATSDSPNSLEQYF. The CDR3 coding sequence is TGTGCCACCAGTGATTCCCCAAATAGCTTGGAGCAGTACTTC.